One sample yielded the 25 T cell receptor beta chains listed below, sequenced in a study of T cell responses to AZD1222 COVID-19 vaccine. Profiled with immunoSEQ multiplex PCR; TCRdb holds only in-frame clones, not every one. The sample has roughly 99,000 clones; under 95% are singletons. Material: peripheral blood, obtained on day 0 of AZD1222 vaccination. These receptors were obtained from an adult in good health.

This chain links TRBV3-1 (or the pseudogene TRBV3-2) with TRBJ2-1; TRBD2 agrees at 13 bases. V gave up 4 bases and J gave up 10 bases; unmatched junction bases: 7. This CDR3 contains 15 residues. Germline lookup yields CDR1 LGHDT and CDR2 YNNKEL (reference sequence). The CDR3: CASSPGTSGVEEQFF. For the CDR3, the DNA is TGTGCCAGCAGCCCCGGGACTAGCGGGGTCGAAGAGCAGTTCTTC.

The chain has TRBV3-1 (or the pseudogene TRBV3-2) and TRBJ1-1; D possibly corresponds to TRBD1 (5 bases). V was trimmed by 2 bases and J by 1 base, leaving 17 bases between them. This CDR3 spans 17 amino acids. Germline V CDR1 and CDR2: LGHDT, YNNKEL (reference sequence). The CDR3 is CASSQTYTGGPNTEAFF. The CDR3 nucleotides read TGTGCCAGCAGCCAAACCTATACAGGAGGACCGAACACTGAAGCTTTCTTT.

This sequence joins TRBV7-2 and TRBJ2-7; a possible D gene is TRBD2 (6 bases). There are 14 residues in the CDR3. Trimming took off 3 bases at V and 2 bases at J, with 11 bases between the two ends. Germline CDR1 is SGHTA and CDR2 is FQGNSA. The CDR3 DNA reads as TGTGCCAGCAGCTTCCTGGGACTGGCCTACGAGCAGTACTTC. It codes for CASSFLGLAYEQYF.

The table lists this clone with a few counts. The CDR3 reads CSVEGTDYGYTF. CDR3 DNA sequence: TGCAGCGTTGAAGGGACAGACTATGGCTACACCTTC. The genes are TRBV29-1 and TRBJ1-2, with D possibly TRBD1 on 6 matching bases. This CDR3 contains 12 residues. The germline gives CDR1 SQVTM, CDR2 ANQGSEA. Trimming took 1 base from V and 3 from J, leaving 6 bases between them.

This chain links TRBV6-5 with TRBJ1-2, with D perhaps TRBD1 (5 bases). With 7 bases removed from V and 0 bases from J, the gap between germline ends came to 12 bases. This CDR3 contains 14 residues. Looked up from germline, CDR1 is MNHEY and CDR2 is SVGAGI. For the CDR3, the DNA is TGTGCCAGCAAAAAACAGGTCCCTAACTATGGCTACACCTTC. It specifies CASKKQVPNYGYTF.

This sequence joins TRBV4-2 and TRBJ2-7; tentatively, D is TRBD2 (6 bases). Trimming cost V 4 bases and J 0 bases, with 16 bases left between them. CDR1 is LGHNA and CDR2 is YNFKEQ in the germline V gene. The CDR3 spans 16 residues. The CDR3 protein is CASSPEWGDHSYEQYF. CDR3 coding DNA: TGTGCCAGCAGCCCCGAGTGGGGGGATCACTCCTACGAGCAGTACTTC.

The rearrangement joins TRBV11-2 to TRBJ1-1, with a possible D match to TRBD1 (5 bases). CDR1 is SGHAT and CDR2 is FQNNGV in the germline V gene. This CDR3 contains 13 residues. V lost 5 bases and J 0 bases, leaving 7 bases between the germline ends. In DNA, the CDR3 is TGTGCCAGCAGCCAGGGATTGAACACTGAAGCTTTCTTT. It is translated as CASSQGLNTEAFF. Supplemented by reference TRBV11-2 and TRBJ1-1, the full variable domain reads EAGVAQSPRYKIIEKRQSVAFWCNPISGHATLYWYQQILGQGPKLLIQFQNNGVVDDSQLPKDRFSAERLKGVDSTLKIQPAKLEDSAVYLCASSQGLNTEAFFGQGTRLTVV.

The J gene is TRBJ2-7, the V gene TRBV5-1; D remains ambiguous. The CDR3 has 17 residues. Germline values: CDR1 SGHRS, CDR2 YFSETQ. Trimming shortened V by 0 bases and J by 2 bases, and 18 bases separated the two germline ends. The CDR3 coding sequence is TGCGCCAGCAGCTTGGCTCTCTTGACACCGGCACCCTACGAGCAGTACTTC. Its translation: CASSLALLTPAPYEQYF.

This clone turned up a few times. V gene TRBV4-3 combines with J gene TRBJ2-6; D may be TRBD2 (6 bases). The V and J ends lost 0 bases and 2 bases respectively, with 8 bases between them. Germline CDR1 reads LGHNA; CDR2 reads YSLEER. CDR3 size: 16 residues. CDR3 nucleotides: TGCGCCAGCAGCCAAGATGGCGGGACTGGGGCCAACGTCCTGACTTTC. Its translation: CASSQDGGTGANVLTF.

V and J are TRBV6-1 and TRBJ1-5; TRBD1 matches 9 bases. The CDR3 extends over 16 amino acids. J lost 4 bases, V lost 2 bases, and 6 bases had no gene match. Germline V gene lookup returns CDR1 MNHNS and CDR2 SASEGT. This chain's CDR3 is CASSERGQGPNQPQHF. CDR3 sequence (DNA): TGTGCCAGCAGTGAAAGGGGACAGGGCCCAAATCAGCCCCAGCATTTT.

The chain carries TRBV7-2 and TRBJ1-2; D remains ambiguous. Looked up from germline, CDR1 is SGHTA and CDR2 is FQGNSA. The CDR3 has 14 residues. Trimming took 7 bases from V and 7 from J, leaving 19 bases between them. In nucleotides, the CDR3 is TGTGCCAGCAACCCGCTCGCGGCAGCTGGTGGCTACACCTTC. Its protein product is CASNPLAAAGGYTF. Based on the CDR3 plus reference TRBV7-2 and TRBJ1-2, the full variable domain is GAGVSQSPSNKVTEKGKDVELRCDPISGHTALYWYRQSLGQGLEFLIYFQGNSAPDKSGLPSDRFSAERTGGSVSTLTIQRTQQEDSAVYLCASNPLAAAGGYTFGSGTRLTVV.

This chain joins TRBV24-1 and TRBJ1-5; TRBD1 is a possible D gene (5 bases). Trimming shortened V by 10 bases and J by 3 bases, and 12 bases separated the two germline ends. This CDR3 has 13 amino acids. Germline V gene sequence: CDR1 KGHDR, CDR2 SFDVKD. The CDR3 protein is CATSRGTNQPQHF. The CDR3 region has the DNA TGTGCCACTAGTAGGGGAACCAATCAGCCCCAGCATTTT.

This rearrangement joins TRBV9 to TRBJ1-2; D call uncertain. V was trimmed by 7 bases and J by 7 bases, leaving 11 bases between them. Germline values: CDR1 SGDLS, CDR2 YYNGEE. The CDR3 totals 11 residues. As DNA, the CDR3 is TGTGCCAGCTCCTCTATGGGTGGCTACACCTTC. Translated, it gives CASSSMGGYTF.

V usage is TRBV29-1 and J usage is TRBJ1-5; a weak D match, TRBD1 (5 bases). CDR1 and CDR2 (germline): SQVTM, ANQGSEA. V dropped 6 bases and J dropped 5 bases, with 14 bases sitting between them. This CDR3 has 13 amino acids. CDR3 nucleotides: TGCAGCGTGTGTGGGGGAGCGGATCAGCCCCAGCATTTT. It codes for CSVCGGADQPQHF.

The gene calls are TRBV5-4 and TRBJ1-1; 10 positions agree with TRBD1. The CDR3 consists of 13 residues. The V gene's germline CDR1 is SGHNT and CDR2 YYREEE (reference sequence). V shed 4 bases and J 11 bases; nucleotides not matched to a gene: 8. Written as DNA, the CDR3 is TGTGCCAGCAGCAGCGGACAGGGGGAAAGGGCTTTCTTT. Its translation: CASSSGQGERAFF.

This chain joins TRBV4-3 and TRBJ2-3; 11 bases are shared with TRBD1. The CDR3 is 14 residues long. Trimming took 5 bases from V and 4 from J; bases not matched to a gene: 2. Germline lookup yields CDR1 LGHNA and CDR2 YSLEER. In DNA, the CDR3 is TGCGCCAGCAGCTGGGGACAGGGGGCAGATACGCAGTATTTT. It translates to CASSWGQGADTQYF.

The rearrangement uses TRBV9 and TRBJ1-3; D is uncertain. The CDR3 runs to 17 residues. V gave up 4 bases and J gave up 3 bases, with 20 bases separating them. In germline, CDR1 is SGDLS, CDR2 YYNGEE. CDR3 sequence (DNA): TGTGCCAGCAGCAGCAGCGTAGCGGGCGGGGTTGGAAACACCATATATTTT. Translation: CASSSSVAGGVGNTIYF. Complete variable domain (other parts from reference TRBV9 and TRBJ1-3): DSGVTQTPKHLITATGQRVTLRCSPRSGDLSVYWYQQSLDQGLQFLIQYYNGEERAKGNILERFSAQQFPDLHSELNLSSLELGDSALYFCASSSSVAGGVGNTIYFGEGSWLTVV.

CDR3 sequence: CSVNRPNTGELFF. For the CDR3, the DNA is TGCAGCGTTAACAGGCCGAACACCGGGGAGCTGTTTTTT. The chain is built from TRBV29-1 and TRBJ2-2, with TRBD1 as a possible D gene (5 bases). The germline V gene encodes CDR1 SQVTM and CDR2 ANQGSEA. The CDR3 totals 13 residues. Trimming took 5 bases from V and 0 from J, leaving 7 bases between them.

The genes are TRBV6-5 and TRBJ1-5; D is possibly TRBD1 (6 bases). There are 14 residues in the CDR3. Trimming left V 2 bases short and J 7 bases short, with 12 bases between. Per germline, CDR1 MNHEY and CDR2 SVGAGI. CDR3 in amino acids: CASSYQRQAQPQHF. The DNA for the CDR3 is TGTGCCAGCAGTTACCAGCGACAGGCCCAGCCCCAGCATTTT.

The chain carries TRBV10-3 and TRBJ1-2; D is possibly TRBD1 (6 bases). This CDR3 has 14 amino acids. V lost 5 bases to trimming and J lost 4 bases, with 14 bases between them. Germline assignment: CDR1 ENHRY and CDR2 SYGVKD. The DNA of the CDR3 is TGTGCCATCAGTCCGGGGAGGGGGATCTATGGCTACACCTTC. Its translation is CAISPGRGIYGYTF.

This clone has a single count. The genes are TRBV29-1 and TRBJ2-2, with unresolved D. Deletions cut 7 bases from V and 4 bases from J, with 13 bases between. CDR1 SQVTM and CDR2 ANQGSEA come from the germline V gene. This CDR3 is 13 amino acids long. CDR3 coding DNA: TGCAGCGCCCGCCCCGGTGGCACCGGGGAGCTGTTTTTT. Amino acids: CSARPGGTGELFF.

The CDR3 DNA sequence: TGTGCCAGCCAAAAGGGGGGTTTTCAGCCCCAGCATTTT. It yields the protein CASQKGGFQPQHF. The chain couples TRBV6-5 to TRBJ1-5; a possible D gene is TRBD1 (6 bases). The CDR3 extends over 13 amino acids. The germline V and J ends were trimmed by 8 bases and 6 bases, with 14 bases remaining between them. In germline, CDR1 is MNHEY, CDR2 SVGAGI.

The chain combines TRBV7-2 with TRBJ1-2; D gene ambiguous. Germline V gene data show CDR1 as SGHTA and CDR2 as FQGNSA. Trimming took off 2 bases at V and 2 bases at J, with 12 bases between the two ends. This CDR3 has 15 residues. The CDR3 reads CASSLLTTLNYGYTF. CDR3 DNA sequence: TGTGCCAGCAGCTTACTCACGACACTCAACTATGGCTACACCTTC.

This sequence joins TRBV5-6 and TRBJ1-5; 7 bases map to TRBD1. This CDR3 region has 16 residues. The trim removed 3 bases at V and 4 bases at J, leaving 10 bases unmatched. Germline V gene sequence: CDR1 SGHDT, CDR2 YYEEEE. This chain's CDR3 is CASSSFPGTDNQPQHF. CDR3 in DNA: TGTGCCAGCAGCTCGTTCCCCGGGACAGATAATCAGCCCCAGCATTTT.

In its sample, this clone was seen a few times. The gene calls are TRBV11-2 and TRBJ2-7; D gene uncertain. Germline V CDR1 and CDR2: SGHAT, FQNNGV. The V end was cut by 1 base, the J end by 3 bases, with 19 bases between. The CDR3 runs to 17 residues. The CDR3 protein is CASSLVSAWASHYEQYF. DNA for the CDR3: TGTGCCAGCAGCTTAGTATCAGCTTGGGCATCCCACTACGAGCAGTACTTC.